Sequencing of this T cell receptor beta chain was carried out in a study of cytomegalovirus exposure and HLA in healthy donors. Primers for the PCR totalled 60 Vbeta and 13 Jbeta. Using immunoSEQ multiplex PCR, the repertoire was profiled, and TCRdb retains in-frame clones only, with some absent. The data show about 77,000 clones, 78% seen once. Germline V lookup: CDR1 LNHDA, CDR2 SQIVND (reference sequence). The CDR3 sequence is 15 residues long. The V gene lost 6 bases and the J gene lost 1 base, with 10 bases spanning the gap. V is TRBV19 and J is TRBJ2-6, with D perhaps matching TRBD1 (5 bases). Input material: PBMCs. The TCR comes from a man in his forties in good health and CMV-seronegative. The CDR3 nucleotides are TGTGCCAGTAGCATCGCAGGGTCTGGGGCCAACGTCCTGACTTTC. This codes for CASSIAGSGANVLTF.